The rows below give T cell receptor beta chains drawn from one sample of a study of blood T cell repertoires in COVID-19. Sequencing used immunoSEQ multiplex PCR; TCRdb keeps in-frame clones, though not all of them. The sample yields a few hundred thousand clones, around 86% seen once. Material: PBMCs or T cells enriched from blood (not recorded which). The receptors derive from a woman aged 18-29 years who had recovered from COVID-19. Both conserved end residues are part of each CDR3. A D gene is named only where the DNA matches it firmly.

j_call d_call v_call cdr3_aa
TRBJ2-7 TRBD1 TRBV6-5 CASRRQGAHEQYF
TRBJ1-2 TRBD1 TRBV5-5 CASSTGQAPHYGYTF
TRBJ1-5 NA TRBV6-2/TRBV6-3 CASSYSARSNQPQHF
TRBJ1-1 TRBD1 TRBV28 CASSPGTGAVGNTEAFF
TRBJ2-6 NA TRBV19 CASSPGQGSGANVLTF
TRBJ1-5 TRBD1 TRBV27 CASRRQGRNQPQHF
TRBJ1-4 TRBD1 TRBV10-2 CASTRQGAPGGEKLFF
TRBJ1-6 NA TRBV18 CASSPPSRSDNSPLHF
TRBJ2-3 NA TRBV19 CASVGGTTDTQYF
TRBJ1-4 NA TRBV5-1 CASSSGGANEKLFF
TRBJ2-1 TRBD2 TRBV12-5 CASGRTSGYNEQFF
TRBJ2-7 TRBD2 TRBV3-1/TRBV3-2 CASSPNLAGGIEEQYF
TRBJ2-3 NA TRBV5-1 CASSPRSPTTDTQYF
TRBJ1-4 NA TRBV28 CASSLSPGIEELFF
TRBJ1-3 NA TRBV19 CASSMGLRGNTIYF
TRBJ1-2 NA TRBV28 CASSPYGRGVRGYTF
TRBJ1-1 NA TRBV11-2 CASSLQGRGAFF
TRBJ2-2 TRBD1 TRBV11-3 CASSANTGVGELFF
TRBJ2-3 TRBD1 TRBV28 CASSSGQGGTQYF
TRBJ1-2 NA TRBV24-1 CATHRERDGYTF
TRBJ1-1 TRBD1 TRBV6-5 CASITGVEAFF
TRBJ2-3 NA TRBV29-1 CSVGSGDTQYF
TRBJ1-3 NA TRBV5-6 CASSFGTGNTIYF
TRBJ2-7 TRBD2 TRBV5-1 CASSSLLADYEQYF
TRBJ1-1 TRBD1 TRBV11-2 CASSHLTGDAFF
TRBJ1-6 TRBD1 TRBV2 CASSERQGDNSPLHF
TRBJ1-6 NA TRBV9 CASSNPTGSLNNSPLHF
TRBJ1-2 TRBD1 TRBV2 CASSEDAGGGYTF
TRBJ2-3 NA TRBV10-3 CASRERTVTDTQYF
TRBJ2-1 TRBD2 TRBV4-1 CASSHVLAGGPSNEQFF
TRBJ1-1 NA TRBV12-5 CASGLSQGLNTEAFF
TRBJ1-2 TRBD1 TRBV2 CASKGDSRNYGYTF
TRBJ1-1 TRBD1 TRBV5-1 CASSTRQGNTEAFF
TRBJ2-2 TRBD2 TRBV5-1 CASSSSGTNTGELFF
TRBJ2-5 NA TRBV5-6 CASSLLEKETQYF
TRBJ2-5 NA TRBV28 CASSPVEGQETQYF
TRBJ1-4 NA TRBV13 CASSIGPANEKLFF
TRBJ2-7 TRBD1 TRBV18 CASSPGTGATYEQYF